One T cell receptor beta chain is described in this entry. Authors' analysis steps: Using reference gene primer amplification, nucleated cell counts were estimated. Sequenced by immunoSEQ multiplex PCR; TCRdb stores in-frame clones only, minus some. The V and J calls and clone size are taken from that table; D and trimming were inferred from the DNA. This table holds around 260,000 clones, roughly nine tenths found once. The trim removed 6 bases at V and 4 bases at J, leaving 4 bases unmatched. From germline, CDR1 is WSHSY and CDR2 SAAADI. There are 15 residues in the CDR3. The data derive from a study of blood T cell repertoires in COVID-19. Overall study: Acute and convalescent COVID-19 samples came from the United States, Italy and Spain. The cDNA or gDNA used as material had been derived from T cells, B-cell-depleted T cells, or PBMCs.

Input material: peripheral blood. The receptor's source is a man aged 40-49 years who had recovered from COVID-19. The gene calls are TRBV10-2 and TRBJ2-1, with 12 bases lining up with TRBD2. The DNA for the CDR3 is TGCGCCAGCAGGATCGGGACTAGCGGGTACAATGAGCAGTTCTTC. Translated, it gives CASRIGTSGYNEQFF.